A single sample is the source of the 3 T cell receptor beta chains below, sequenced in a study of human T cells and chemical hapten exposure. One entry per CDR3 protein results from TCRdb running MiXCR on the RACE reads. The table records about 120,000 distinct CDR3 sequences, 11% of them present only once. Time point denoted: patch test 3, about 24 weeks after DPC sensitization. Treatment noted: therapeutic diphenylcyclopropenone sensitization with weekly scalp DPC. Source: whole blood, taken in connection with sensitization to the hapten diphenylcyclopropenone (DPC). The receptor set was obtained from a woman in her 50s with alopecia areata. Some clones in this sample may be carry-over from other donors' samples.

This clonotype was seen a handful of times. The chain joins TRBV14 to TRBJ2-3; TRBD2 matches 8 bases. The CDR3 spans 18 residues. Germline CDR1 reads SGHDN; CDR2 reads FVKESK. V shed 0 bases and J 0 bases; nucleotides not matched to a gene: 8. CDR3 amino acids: CASSQEKRLAGSTDTQYF. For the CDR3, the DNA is TGTGCCAGCAGCCAAGAAAAGCGTCTAGCGGGTAGCACAGATACGCAGTATTTT.

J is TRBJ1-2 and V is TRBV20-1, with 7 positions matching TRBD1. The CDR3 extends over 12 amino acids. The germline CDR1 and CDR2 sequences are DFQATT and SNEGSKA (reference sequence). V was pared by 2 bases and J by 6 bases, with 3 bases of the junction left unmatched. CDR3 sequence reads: CSARQGGHGYTF. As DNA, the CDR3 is TGCAGTGCTAGACAGGGGGGTCATGGCTACACCTTC.

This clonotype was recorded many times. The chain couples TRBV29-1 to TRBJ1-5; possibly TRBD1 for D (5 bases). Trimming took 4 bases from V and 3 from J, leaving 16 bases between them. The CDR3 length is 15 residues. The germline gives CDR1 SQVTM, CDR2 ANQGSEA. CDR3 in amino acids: CSVVIGQGANQPQHF. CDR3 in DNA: TGCAGCGTTGTAATTGGGCAGGGTGCCAATCAGCCCCAGCATTTT.